The 25 T cell receptor beta chains given below trace back to one sample, sequenced in a study of blood T cell repertoires in COVID-19. Profiled with immunoSEQ multiplex PCR; TCRdb holds only in-frame clones, not every one. The table lists under 250,000 clones, 83% of them singletons, with about 5.3% in the top ten. The sequenced sample consisted of PBMCs or T cells enriched from blood (not recorded which). These receptors originate from a woman aged 50 to 65 who had been exposed to COVID-19.

In nucleotides, the CDR3 is TGTGCCAGCAGTTACTCCTCAGGGGGCCCTGAAAAACTGTTTTTT. Translation gives CASSYSSGGPEKLFF. The chain links TRBV6-5 to TRBJ1-4; TRBD1 matches at 8 bases. There are 15 residues in the CDR3. Germline assignment: CDR1 MNHEY and CDR2 SVGAGI. V lost 0 bases to trimming and J lost 7 bases; unmatched junction nucleotides: 4.

This chain connects TRBV2 to TRBJ1-2; 7 positions agree with TRBD1. The V gene's germline CDR1 is SNHLY and CDR2 FYNNEI. The trim removed 11 bases at V and 2 bases at J, leaving 5 bases unmatched. CDR3 length: 12 residues. CDR3 sequence (DNA): TGTGCCGCAGGGACAGAAAACTATGGCTACACCTTC. This gives the protein CAAGTENYGYTF. Full variable domain (rest looked up from reference TRBV2 and TRBJ1-2): EPEVTQTPSHQVTQMGQEVILRCVPISNHLYFYWYRQILGQKVEFLVSFYNNEISEKSEIFDDQFSVERPDGSNFTLKIRSTKLEDSAMYFCAAGTENYGYTFGSGTRLTVV.

The rearrangement joins TRBV7-9 to TRBJ2-7; the match to TRBD1 covers 8 bases. V shed 5 bases, J shed 0 bases, and the junction held 0 bases outside the gene matches. The germline CDR1 and CDR2 sequences are SEHNR and FQNEAQ (reference sequence). The CDR3 covers 13 residues. CDR3 sequence: CASSQGASYEQYF. The DNA for the CDR3 is TGTGCCAGCAGCCAGGGGGCCTCCTACGAGCAGTACTTC. The full variable domain, in which reference TRBV7-9 and TRBJ2-7 provide the parts outside the CDR3, is DTGVSQNPRHKITKRGQNVTFRCDPISEHNRLYWYRQTLGQGPEFLTYFQNEAQLEKSRLLSDRFSAERPKGSFSTLEIQRTEQGDSAMYLCASSQGASYEQYFGPGTRLTVT.

The chain has TRBV7-2 and TRBJ1-1; D not certain. CDR1 and CDR2 (germline): SGHTA, FQGNSA. V was shortened by 5 bases and J by 11 bases, with 15 bases between the two germline ends. This CDR3 is 12 amino acids long. CDR3 region: CASSPPLITAFF. DNA of the CDR3: TGTGCCAGCAGCCCTCCCCTTATTACTGCTTTCTTT.

The V gene is TRBV4-3, the J gene TRBJ2-3; 10 bases are a match to TRBD2. Germline trimming cut 1 base from V and 2 bases from J; bases unmatched to any gene: 3. The CDR3 totals 16 residues. Germline CDR1 reads LGHNA; CDR2 reads YSLEER. The DNA for the CDR3 is TGCGCCAGCAGCCAAGTAGCGGGGGGCAACACAGATACGCAGTATTTT. Translation: CASSQVAGGNTDTQYF.

This chain's CDR3 is CASSLRGGSTDTQYF. The CDR3 nucleotides read TGTGCCAGCAGCTTAAGGGGCGGCAGCACAGATACGCAGTATTTT. The chain links TRBV11-3 to TRBJ2-3; D is possibly TRBD1 (5 bases). Germline V lookup: CDR1 SGHNT, CDR2 YENEEA. The V end was cut by 2 bases, the J end by 0 bases, with 9 bases between. The CDR3 has 15 residues. The full variable domain, in which reference TRBV11-3 and TRBJ2-3 provide the parts outside the CDR3, is EAGVVQSPRYKIIEKKQPVAFWCNPISGHNTLYWYLQNLGQGPELLIRYENEEAVDDSQLPKDRFSAERLKGVDSTLKIQPAELGDSAVYLCASSLRGGSTDTQYFGPGTRLTVL.

The rearrangement links TRBV12-3 or TRBV12-4 to TRBJ2-5, with unresolved D. Trimming removed 3 bases at V and 2 bases at J, with 4 bases between. This CDR3 is 12 amino acids long. As DNA, the CDR3 is TGTGCCAGCAGTTTCGGGCAAGAGACCCAGTACTTC. This translates into CASSFGQETQYF.

The chain has TRBV19 and TRBJ2-5; 8 bases align to TRBD1. The CDR3 is 13 amino acids. Per germline, CDR1 LNHDA and CDR2 SQIVND (reference sequence). Trimming cost V 8 bases and J 4 bases; bases outside gene matches: 6. CDR3 DNA sequence: TGTGCCAGTGGGACAGGTGCCCGAGAGACCCAGTACTTC. Its translation is CASGTGARETQYF.

This sequence joins TRBV10-3 and TRBJ2-3, with TRBD2 matching 10 bases. CDR1 is ENHRY, CDR2 SYGVKD, per germline. This CDR3 contains 16 residues. With V trimmed by 2 bases and J by 5 bases, 7 bases remained unmatched. The DNA of the CDR3 is TGTGCCATCAGTGAGCCGGGACTAGCGTTAGGAGATACGCAGTATTTT. This gives the protein CAISEPGLALGDTQYF.

This clone has a handful of counts. The gene calls are TRBV6-2 or TRBV6-3 and TRBJ1-2, with a possible D match to TRBD1 (6 bases). Germline CDR1 MNHEY, CDR2 SVGEGT. This CDR3 has 15 residues. V was clipped by 2 bases and J by 8 bases, with 18 bases between them. CDR3: CASSYVGGPSEGYTF. The CDR3 DNA follows: TGTGCCAGCAGTTACGTCGGGGGGCCCTCTGAGGGCTACACCTTC.

CDR3 region: CASSYPGETEAFF. The CDR3 coding sequence is TGTGCCAGCAGTTACCCAGGGGAAACTGAAGCTTTCTTT. The chain links TRBV6-2 or TRBV6-3 to TRBJ1-1, with a possible D match to TRBD1 (6 bases). CDR1 MNHEY and CDR2 SVGEGT come from the germline V gene. The CDR3 covers 13 residues. Trimming pared 2 bases from V and 5 bases from J, leaving 9 bases between.

This chain joins TRBV5-1 and TRBJ2-1; TRBD1 matches 8 bases. The V gene end was trimmed by 4 bases and the J gene end by 1 base; junction bases not matched to a gene: 13. This CDR3 is built from 18 residues. Germline CDR1 is SGHRS and CDR2 is YFSETQ. The CDR3 nucleotides are TGCGCCAGCAGCCGGAGTCCCGGGACAGGTTCATCCTACAATGAGCAGTTCTTC. Amino acid sequence: CASSRSPGTGSSYNEQFF.

This clone was seen ten or more times. This sample includes further DNA sequences coding for the same CDR3. The J gene is TRBJ2-2, the V gene TRBV11-1, with 7 bases fitting TRBD1. The CDR3 length is 15 residues. The junction had 5 bases not matched to a gene; V was cut back by 3 bases and J by 4 bases. The germline gives CDR1 SGHAT, CDR2 FQDESV (reference sequence). As DNA, the CDR3 is TGTGCCAGCAGCTTCCTGGGACAGATCACCGGGGAGCTGTTTTTT. This gives the protein CASSFLGQITGELFF.

This sequence joins TRBV5-1 and TRBJ2-3; 7 nucleotides agree with TRBD1. Trimming removed 3 bases from V and 2 bases from J; junction bases left unmatched: 6. Germline CDR1 and CDR2: SGHRS and YFSETQ. The CDR3 length is 15 residues. This CDR3 is CASSSNRGLTDTQYF. The CDR3 DNA reads TGCGCCAGCAGCTCGAACAGGGGTCTCACAGATACGCAGTATTTT.

The chain carries TRBV19 and TRBJ1-3; D may be TRBD1 (6 bases). This CDR3 has 16 amino acids. The V end lost 10 bases, the J end lost 0 bases, and 19 bases lay between the germline ends. The germline CDR1 and CDR2 sequences are LNHDA and SQIVND (reference sequence). The DNA of the CDR3 is TGTGCCACACTCAGGGGAACCCCGTCCTCTGGAAACACCATATATTTT. It codes for CATLRGTPSSGNTIYF.

This clone was recorded only once. This chain uses TRBV6-5 with TRBJ1-2, with D unclear. From germline, CDR1 is MNHEY and CDR2 SVGAGI. V was clipped by 9 bases and J by 2 bases, with 13 bases between them. This CDR3 is 13 amino acids long. CDR3 sequence: CASRERRNYGYTF. As DNA, the CDR3 is TGTGCCAGTCGGGAGAGAAGGAACTATGGCTACACCTTC.

The table lists this clone with a count of one. The gene calls are TRBV2 and TRBJ1-3, with D unclear. Trimming removed 1 base at V and 4 bases at J, with 8 bases between. Germline V gene data show CDR1 as SNHLY and CDR2 as FYNNEI. There are 14 residues in the CDR3. The CDR3 protein is CASSEDVRGNTIYF. CDR3 nucleotides: TGTGCCAGCAGTGAAGATGTGCGCGGAAACACCATATATTTT.

This clone was counted a few times. V usage is TRBV18 and J usage is TRBJ1-1; D gene ambiguous. Trimming stripped 0 bases from V and 5 bases from J, with 13 bases between. The CDR3 is 15 residues long. The germline V gene has CDR1 KGHSH and CDR2 LQKENI. CDR3 loop: CASSPPESGWTEAFF. Written as DNA, the CDR3 is TGTGCCAGCTCACCACCTGAATCGGGTTGGACTGAAGCTTTCTTT.

V gene TRBV10-2 combines with J gene TRBJ2-5; 10 nucleotides align to TRBD1. Trimming removed 0 bases from V and 5 bases from J; junction bases left unmatched: 12. The CDR3 contains 18 residues. Germline-derived CDR1 and CDR2 are WSHSY and SAAADI. CDR3: CASSESGTGDLRAETQYF. The CDR3 DNA is TGCGCCAGCAGTGAGTCCGGGACAGGGGACCTCCGGGCGGAGACCCAGTACTTC.

The chain couples TRBV19 to TRBJ2-5, with 7 bases fitting TRBD1. The CDR3 has 14 amino acids. J was trimmed by 2 bases and V by 1 base; bases with no gene match: 1. The germline CDR1 and CDR2 sequences are LNHDA and SQIVND (reference sequence). CDR3 region: CASSIAQGQETQYF. The CDR3 nucleotides read TGTGCCAGTAGTATAGCACAGGGGCAAGAGACCCAGTACTTC.

V gene TRBV4-3 combines with J gene TRBJ1-1; 11 bases align to TRBD1. Germline V gene data show CDR1 as LGHNA and CDR2 as YSLEER. The CDR3 runs 17 residues. V shed 1 base and J 1 base; nucleotides not matched to a gene: 5. Here the CDR3 reads CASSQGTGGHSNTEAFF. The CDR3 DNA is TGCGCCAGCAGCCAAGGGACAGGGGGCCATTCGAACACTGAAGCTTTCTTT.

The V call is TRBV6-6, the J call TRBJ2-7; the D gene is possibly TRBD1 (5 bases). Trimming took 5 bases from V and 4 from J, leaving 6 bases between them. Germline loops: CDR1 MNHNY, CDR2 SVGAGI (reference sequence). CDR3 size: 11 residues. This CDR3 is CASSRGYEQYF. The CDR3 region has the DNA TGTGCCAGCAGTAGGGGTTACGAGCAGTACTTC.

This clone has more than one count but fewer than ten. J is TRBJ2-2 and V is TRBV24-1, with TRBD1 as a possible D gene (6 bases). V shed 10 bases and J shed 4 bases, with 9 bases lying between them. Germline-derived CDR1 and CDR2 are KGHDR and SFDVKD. The CDR3 length is 12 residues. CDR3 nucleotide sequence: TGTGCCACGAAGGGGGTCACCGGGGAGCTGTTTTTT. As protein: CATKGVTGELFF.

The chain combines TRBV12-3 or TRBV12-4 with TRBJ1-2; TRBD1 matches 7 bases. The CDR3 spans 12 residues. Losses at the gene ends were 8 bases for V and 8 bases for J; bases not matched to a gene: 8. The CDR3 nucleotides are TGTGCCAGCGCCCGACAGGGTGGCGGCTACACCTTC. Translation gives CASARQGGGYTF.

The chain uses TRBV6-5 and TRBJ1-1, with D possibly TRBD1 on 6 matching bases. V shed 7 bases and J shed 2 bases, with 17 bases lying between them. Germline V CDR1 and CDR2: MNHEY, SVGAGI. The CDR3 has 15 amino acids. The CDR3 region is CASKRGQPVNTEAFF. In DNA, the CDR3 is TGTGCCAGCAAGCGCGGACAGCCAGTAAACACTGAAGCTTTCTTT.